A selection of T cell receptor beta chains follows, all from one sample in a study of neurological immune-mediated disorders. TCRdb analysed the 5' RACE reads with MiXCR anew, one entry per CDR3 protein. In the table there are approximately 41,000 distinct CDR3 sequences, around 13% of which are singletons. Sample: CD4+ T cells from blood. The receptors shown here come from a woman aged 55-75 years with HTLV-1-associated myelopathy (HAM/TSP). Both conserved end residues are part of each CDR3. D genes are given only for firm matches. Clone size is shown for a subset of rows, as once, few, many or a class of expanded clone.

TRBJ1-2,.,many,TRBV9,TGTGCCAGCAGCCCAAATCCAACAGGGAGGTACGGCTACACCTTC,CASSPNPTGRYGYTF
TRBJ2-3,.,.,TRBV29-1,TGCAGCGTGAAAATTACAGATACGCAGTATTTT,CSVKITDTQYF
TRBJ1-1,.,many,TRBV7-3,TGTGCCAGCAGCTTAACGGGGGGCCTGAACACTGAAGCTTTCTTT,CASSLTGGLNTEAFF
TRBJ2-6,.,many,TRBV15,TGTGCCACCAGCGCCGGACACGGGGGGGCCAACGTCCTGACTTTC,CATSAGHGGANVLTF
TRBJ1-1,.,.,TRBV10-3,TGTGCCATCAGTGCCTTAACAGGGCGGACTGAAGCTTGCTTT,CAISALTGRTEACF
TRBJ1-2,TRBD1,many,TRBV5-1,TGCGCCAGCAGCTTGGCCGGGACAGGTGTCTATGGCTACACCTTC,CASSLAGTGVYGYTF
TRBJ2-1,.,many,TRBV11-2,TGTGCCAGCAGCTTACGACTTACCAGTGAGCAGTTCTTC,CASSLRLTSEQFF
TRBJ2-2,TRBD1,many,TRBV12-3/TRBV12-4,TGTGCCAGCAGTTTGGGCAGGGGGCGCGGGCCAAACACCGGGGAGCTGTTTTTT,CASSLGRGRGPNTGELFF
TRBJ1-2,.,many,TRBV20-1,TGCAGTGCCGAGAGGCAGAACTATGGCTACACCTTC,CSAERQNYGYTF
TRBJ1-2,.,many,TRBV5-1,TGCGCCAGCAGCTTGGCCGGGGCAGGGCAGGATCGCTACACCTTC,CASSLAGAGQDRYTF
TRBJ1-2,.,many,TRBV27,TGTGCCAGCAGTTTATACGGGTCCGCTTATGGCTACACCTTC,CASSLYGSAYGYTF
TRBJ2-4,.,many,TRBV20-1,TGCAGTGCTAGTGGCGGGGTAAGGGCGCCCAAAAACATTCAGTACTTC,CSASGGVRAPKNIQYF
TRBJ2-4,.,many,TRBV12-3/TRBV12-4,TGTGCCAGCAGGGTAACAGGGGCCAAAAACATTCAGTACTTC,CASRVTGAKNIQYF
TRBJ2-1,TRBD2,many,TRBV5-6,TGTGCCAGCAGCTTGTACGGGCTAGCGGGGGACGATGAGCAGTTCTTC,CASSLYGLAGDDEQFF
TRBJ2-2,TRBD1,.,TRBV30,TGTGCCTGGGACAGGGGTGAGACCGGGGAGCTGTTTTTT,CAWDRGETGELFF